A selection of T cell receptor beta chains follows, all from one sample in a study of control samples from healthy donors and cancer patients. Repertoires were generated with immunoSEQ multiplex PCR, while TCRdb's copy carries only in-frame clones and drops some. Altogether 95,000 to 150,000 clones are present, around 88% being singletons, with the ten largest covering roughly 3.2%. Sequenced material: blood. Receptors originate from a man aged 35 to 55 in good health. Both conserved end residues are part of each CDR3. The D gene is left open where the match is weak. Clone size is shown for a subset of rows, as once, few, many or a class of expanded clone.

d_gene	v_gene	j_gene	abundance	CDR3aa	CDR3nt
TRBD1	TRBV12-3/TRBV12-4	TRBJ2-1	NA	CASGRDRGPKFF	TGTGCCAGCGGCCGGGACAGGGGGCCGAAGTTCTTC
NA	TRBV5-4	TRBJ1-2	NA	CASSLYPNDYGYTF	TGTGCCAGCAGCTTGTATCCTAATGACTATGGCTACACCTTC
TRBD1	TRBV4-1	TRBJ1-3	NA	CASSGWTGSQSGNTIYF	TGCGCCAGCAGCGGGTGGACAGGATCACAATCTGGAAACACCATATATTTT
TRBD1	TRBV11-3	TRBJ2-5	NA	CASSPRQGNFQETQYF	TGTGCCAGCAGCCCCCGACAGGGGAATTTCCAAGAGACCCAGTACTTC
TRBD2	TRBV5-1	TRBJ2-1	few	CASSWTTSEISYNEQFF	TGCGCCAGCAGCTGGACGACTAGCGAGATCTCCTACAATGAGCAGTTCTTC
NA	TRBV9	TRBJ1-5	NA	CASSVGGGPQDPQHF	TGTGCCAGCAGCGTAGGGGGGGGGCCCCAGGATCCCCAGCATTTT
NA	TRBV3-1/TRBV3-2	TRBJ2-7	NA	CASNKDGSSYEQYF	TGTGCCAGCAACAAGGACGGGAGCTCCTACGAGCAGTACTTC
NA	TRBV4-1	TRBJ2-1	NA	CASSQLGGNNEQFF	TGCGCCAGCAGCCAACTAGGGGGTAACAATGAGCAGTTCTTC
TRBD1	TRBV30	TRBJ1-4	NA	CAWSRGLNEKLFF	TGTGCCTGGAGTAGGGGGCTCAATGAAAAACTGTTTTTT
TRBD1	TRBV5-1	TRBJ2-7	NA	CASSLAVVGTGSDEQYF	TGCGCCAGCAGCTTGGCCGTCGTGGGGACAGGGTCGGACGAGCAGTACTTC